This T cell receptor (beta chain) was obtained from a study of identifying expanded T cells in peripheral blood. Only in-frame clones appear in the TCRdb table, and some are missing; sequencing was by immunoSEQ multiplex PCR. The data contain 100,000 to 150,000 clones, 86% of them singletons. Collection occurred without any documented infections or immune events in donors. The CDR3 sequence is 13 residues long. CDR1 is GTSNPN and CDR2 is SVGIG in the germline V gene (reference sequence). Unmatched junction bases numbered 3, after V lost 1 base and J lost 3 bases. Input material: blood. This chain links TRBV30 with TRBJ2-7; 7 nucleotides agree with TRBD1. The sequence was obtained from a person aged 18 to 75 in good health. The DNA for the CDR3 is TGTGCCTGGAGTGCAGACAGGGTCTACGAGCAGTACTTC. This encodes CAWSADRVYEQYF.